The present entry profiles one T cell receptor beta chain with its context. In this sample, this clonotype turned up a few times. The clone's antigen remains unknown. There are no base qualities to consult, and no much larger clone falls within one base. This record comes from a study of T-cell reconstitution after alpha-beta-depleted transplantation in children (dated by TCRdb to 2016 to 2017). Study-wide context: The study quantitatively tracked T-cell immune reconstitution after TCRalphabeta/CD19-depleted allogeneic hematopoietic cell transplantation in children using TCR repertoire profiling.

For CDR1 and CDR2, the germline V gene (reference sequence) lists DFQATT and SNEGSKA. Germline trimming amounts to 1 base on V and 7 bases on J, with 7 as the count of junction bases outside the gene matches. The CDR3 measures 13 amino acids from cysteine to phenylalanine. Only the CDR3 DNA is retained, 39 bases long and in frame from the first base. The method behind the library was PCR. Reads for this sample came from an Illumina HiSeq 2500. Molecular barcoding was employed in the preparation of TCR libraries, with unique molecular identifiers being used to normalize TCRbeta repertoire quantification. TCRdb applied fastp at Q25 and MiXCR to the public reads, then kept only in-frame beta chains. For every CDR3 protein sequence, its rows merge into one entry that carries the most common genes and DNA. The table for this sample lists fewer than 150,000 distinct CDR3 sequences; more than 9.5% of them were counted only once. Of the sample, 20% to 30% is held by the ten largest clones.

Overall results and qualifications from the work: About two months after transplant, the apparently early recovery of alphabetaT-cell counts reportedly depended on just several hundred clones that had expanded rapidly and came from non-depleted graft cells. In some patients, the high TCRbeta diversity seen at day 60 was put down to recipient T cells and intrathymic progenitors that had survived conditioning. Over the following months the frequencies of hyperexpanded clones went down, and after one year T-cell counts and TCRbeta diversity were mostly credited to newly produced T cells.

In the paper's terms, the treatment or condition label means: allogeneic hematopoietic cell transplantation with graft depleted of TCRalphabeta T cells and CD19 B cells. Transplant recipients were children who received TCRalphabeta/CD19-depleted allogeneic hematopoietic cell grafts. This sequence was found in a girl in the first two years of life who had a stem cell transplant for combined immunodeficiency, so the T cells may come from the graft donor. The chain is made from TRBV20-1 and TRBJ2-7, with 7 junctional bases fitting TRBD2. This specimen consisted of PBMCs, mostly from graft donor cells, obtained 180 days after TCRalphabeta/CD19-depleted stem cell transplant. The nucleotides are TGCAGTGCTAGAGTCGGCGGGAGACATGAGCAGTACTTC. It translates as CSARVGGRHEQYF.